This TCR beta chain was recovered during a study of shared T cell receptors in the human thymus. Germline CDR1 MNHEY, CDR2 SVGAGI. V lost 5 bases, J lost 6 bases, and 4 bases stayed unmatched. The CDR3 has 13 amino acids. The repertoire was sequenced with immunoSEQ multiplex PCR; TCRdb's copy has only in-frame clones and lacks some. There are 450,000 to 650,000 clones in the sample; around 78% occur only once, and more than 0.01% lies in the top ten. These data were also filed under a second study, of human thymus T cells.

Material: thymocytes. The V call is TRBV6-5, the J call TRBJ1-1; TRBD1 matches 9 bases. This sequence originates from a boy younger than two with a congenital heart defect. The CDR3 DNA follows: TGTGCCAGCAGTCTGACAGGGGGGCCTGAAGCTTTCTTT. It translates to CASSLTGGPEAFF.